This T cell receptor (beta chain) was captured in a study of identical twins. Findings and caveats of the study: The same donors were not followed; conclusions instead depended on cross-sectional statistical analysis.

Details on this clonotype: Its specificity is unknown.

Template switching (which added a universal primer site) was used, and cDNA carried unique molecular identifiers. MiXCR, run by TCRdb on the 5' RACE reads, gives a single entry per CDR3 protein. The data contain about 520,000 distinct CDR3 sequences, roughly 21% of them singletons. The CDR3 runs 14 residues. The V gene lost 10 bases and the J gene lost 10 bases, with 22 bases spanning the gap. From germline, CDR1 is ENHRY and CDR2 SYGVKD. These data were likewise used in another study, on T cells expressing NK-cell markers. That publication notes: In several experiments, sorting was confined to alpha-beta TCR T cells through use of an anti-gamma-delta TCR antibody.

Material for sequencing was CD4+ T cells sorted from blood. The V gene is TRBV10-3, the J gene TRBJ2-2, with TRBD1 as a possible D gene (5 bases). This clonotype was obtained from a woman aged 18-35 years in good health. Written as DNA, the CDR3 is TGTGCCACCGCTAGTACAGGAATGAGCGTGGAGCTGTTTTTT. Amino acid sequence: CATASTGMSVELFF.